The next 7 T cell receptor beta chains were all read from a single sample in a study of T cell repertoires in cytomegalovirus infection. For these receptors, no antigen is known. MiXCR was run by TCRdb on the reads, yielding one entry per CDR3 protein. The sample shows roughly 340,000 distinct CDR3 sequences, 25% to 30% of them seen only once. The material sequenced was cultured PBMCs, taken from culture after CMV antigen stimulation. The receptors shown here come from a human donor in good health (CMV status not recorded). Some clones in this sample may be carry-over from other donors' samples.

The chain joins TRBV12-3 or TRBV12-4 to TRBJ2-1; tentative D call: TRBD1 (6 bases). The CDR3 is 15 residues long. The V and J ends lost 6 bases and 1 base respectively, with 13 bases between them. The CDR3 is CASSPEQGSYNEQFF. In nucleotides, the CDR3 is TGTGCCAGCAGCCCGGAGCAGGGGTCCTACAATGAGCAGTTCTTC.

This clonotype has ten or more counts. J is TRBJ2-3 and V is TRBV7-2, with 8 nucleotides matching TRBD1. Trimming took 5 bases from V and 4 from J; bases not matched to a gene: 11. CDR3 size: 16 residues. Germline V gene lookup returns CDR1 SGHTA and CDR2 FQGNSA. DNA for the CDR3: TGTGCCAGCAGCCGAAGACAGGGGATTCTCGCAGATACGCAGTATTTT. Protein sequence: CASSRRQGILADTQYF.

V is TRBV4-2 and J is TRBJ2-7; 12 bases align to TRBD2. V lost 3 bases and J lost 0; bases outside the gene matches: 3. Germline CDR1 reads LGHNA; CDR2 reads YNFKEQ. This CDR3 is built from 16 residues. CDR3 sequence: CASSQPSGGASYEQYF. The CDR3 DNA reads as TGTGCCAGCAGCCAGCCTAGCGGGGGGGCCTCCTACGAGCAGTACTTC.

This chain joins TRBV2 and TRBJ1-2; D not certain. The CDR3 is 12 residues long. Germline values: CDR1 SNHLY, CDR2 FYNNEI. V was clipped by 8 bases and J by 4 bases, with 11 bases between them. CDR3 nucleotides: TGTGCCAGCGAATTCCGGGCCTATGGCTACACCTTC. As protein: CASEFRAYGYTF.

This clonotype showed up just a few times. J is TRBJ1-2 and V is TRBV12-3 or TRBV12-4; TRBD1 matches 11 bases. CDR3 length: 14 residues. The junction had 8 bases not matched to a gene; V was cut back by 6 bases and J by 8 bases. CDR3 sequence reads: CASSPGQGDFGYTF. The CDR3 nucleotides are TGTGCCAGCAGCCCGGGACAGGGGGACTTCGGCTACACCTTC.

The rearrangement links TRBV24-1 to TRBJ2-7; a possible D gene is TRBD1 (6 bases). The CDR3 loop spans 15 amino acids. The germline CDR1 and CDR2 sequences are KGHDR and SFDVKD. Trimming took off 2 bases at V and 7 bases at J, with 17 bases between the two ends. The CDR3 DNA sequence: TGTGCCACCAGTGATTCGAGGGACATCGCGCAAGAGCAGTACTTC. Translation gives CATSDSRDIAQEQYF.

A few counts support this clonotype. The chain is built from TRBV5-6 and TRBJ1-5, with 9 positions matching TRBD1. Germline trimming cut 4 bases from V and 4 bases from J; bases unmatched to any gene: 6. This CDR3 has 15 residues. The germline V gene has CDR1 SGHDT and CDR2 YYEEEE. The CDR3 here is CASSRTGGKNQPQHF. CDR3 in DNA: TGTGCCAGCAGCCGTACAGGGGGCAAGAATCAGCCCCAGCATTTT.